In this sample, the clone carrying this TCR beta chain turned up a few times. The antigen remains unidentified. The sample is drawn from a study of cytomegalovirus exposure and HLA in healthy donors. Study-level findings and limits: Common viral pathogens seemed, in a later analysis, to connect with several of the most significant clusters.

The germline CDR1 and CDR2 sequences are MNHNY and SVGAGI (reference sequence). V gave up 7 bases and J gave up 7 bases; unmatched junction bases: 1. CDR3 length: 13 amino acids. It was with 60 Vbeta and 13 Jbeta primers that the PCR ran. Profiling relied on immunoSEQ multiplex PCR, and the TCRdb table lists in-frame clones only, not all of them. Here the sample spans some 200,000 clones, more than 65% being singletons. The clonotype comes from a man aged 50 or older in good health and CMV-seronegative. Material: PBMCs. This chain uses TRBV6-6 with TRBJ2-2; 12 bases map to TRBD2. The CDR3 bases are TGTGCCAGCATACTAGCGGGGGGCGGGGAGCTGTTTTTT. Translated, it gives CASILAGGGELFF.